This TCR beta chain was found in a study of beta chain features in type 1 diabetes. The V end was cut by 6 bases, the J end by 1 base, with 11 bases between. Germline V gene sequence: CDR1 MNHNY, CDR2 SVGAGI (reference sequence). CDR3 length: 14 amino acids. There are a few counts of this clone. Expressed TCRB transcripts were sequenced because the isolated RNA had all been reverse transcribed beforehand. TCRdb keeps only in-frame clones here, not all; method: immunoSEQ multiplex PCR. The sample consists of some 200,000 clones, about 11% of them appearing once. The source of this sequence is a man between 18 and 35 years old in good health. Sequencing was done on a sample of central memory CD4+ T cells from blood. This chain connects TRBV6-6 to TRBJ2-3; perhaps TRBD2 as D (5 bases). The CDR3 sequence is CASRMRTRTDTQYF. CDR3 nucleotides: TGTGCCAGCAGAATGAGGACTCGCACAGATACGCAGTATTTT.